The 20 T cell receptor beta chains given below trace back to one sample, sequenced in a study of cytomegalovirus exposure and HLA in healthy donors. The PCR employed 60 Vbeta primers together with 13 Jbeta primers. Some clones are missing from TCRdb's copy, which holds only in-frame ones; the method was immunoSEQ multiplex PCR. Seen here are roughly 97,000 clones, around 73% observed once, and the top ten hold roughly 3.6%. The sequencing sample was made of PBMCs. The receptors come from a man aged 35-49 years in good health and CMV-seronegative.

The chain recombines TRBV9 with TRBJ2-7; TRBD2 agrees at 7 bases. Germline-derived CDR1 and CDR2 are SGDLS and YYNGEE. With 4 bases clipped from V and 0 bases from J, the junction kept 4 bases outside the gene matches. This CDR3 comprises 14 residues. CDR3 nucleotides: TGTGCCAGCAGCCTGGGGGGGAGCTCCTACGAGCAGTACTTC. It translates to CASSLGGSSYEQYF.

The CDR3 nucleotides read TGCGCCAGCAGCTTCGACAGATACGAGCAGTACTTC. Translation gives CASSFDRYEQYF. V is TRBV5-1 and J is TRBJ2-7, with TRBD1 as a possible D gene (5 bases). Germline V gene data show CDR1 as SGHRS and CDR2 as YFSETQ. This CDR3 has 12 amino acids. The ends were cut back, 2 bases at V and 4 bases at J, with 7 bases in the middle.

This clone turned up a few times. The CDR3 does not close with the conserved phenylalanine or tryptophan, likely indicating a read error. The DNA is left out, because the CDR3 cannot be placed on it with certainty; the CDR3 is given as TCRdb lists it. The V call is TRBV2, the J call TRBJ1-1; TRBD1, the table's D call, was not compared with the DNA. Germline assignment: CDR1 SNHLY and CDR2 FYNNEI. Termini included, the CDR3 measures 15 amino acids. The CDR3 reads CASRARTGVWTEALV.

This chain uses TRBV27 with TRBJ2-5; 7 nucleotides line up with TRBD2. There are 15 residues in the CDR3. Per germline, CDR1 MNHEY and CDR2 SMNVEV (reference sequence). The ends lost 3 bases at V and 0 bases at J; junction bases unmatched: 4. DNA for the CDR3: TGTGCCAGCAGTTTGATGGGGGGGTACCAAGAGACCCAGTACTTC. This sequence encodes CASSLMGGYQETQYF.

J is TRBJ2-1 and V is TRBV27; no definite D call. Trimming removed 6 bases from V and 6 bases from J, with 12 bases in between. Germline lookup yields CDR1 MNHEY and CDR2 SMNVEV (reference sequence). There are 13 residues in the CDR3. CDR3: CASSLGSTNEQFF. The CDR3 nucleotides are TGTGCCAGCAGCCTGGGCAGTACCAATGAGCAGTTCTTC.

This rearrangement joins TRBV30 to TRBJ1-5, with D perhaps matching TRBD1 (5 bases). This CDR3 is 14 amino acids long. Germline lookup yields CDR1 GTSNPN and CDR2 SVGIG (reference sequence). V was cut by 3 bases and J by 4 bases, with 13 bases left in between. As DNA, the CDR3 is TGTGCCTGGAGCGCTGGGGGGGGTAATCAGCCCCAGCATTTT. This encodes CAWSAGGGNQPQHF.

This chain links TRBV6-1 with TRBJ1-1; D unresolved. Trimming left V 8 bases short and J 1 base short, with 17 bases between. The CDR3 extends over 15 amino acids. CDR1 and CDR2 (germline): MNHNS, SASEGT. The CDR3: CASRKFHGENTEAFF. In nucleotides, the CDR3 is TGTGCCAGCCGGAAATTTCACGGGGAGAACACTGAAGCTTTCTTT.

This clone was found a few times. The rearrangement uses TRBV4-1 and TRBJ1-2; D possibly corresponds to TRBD1 (5 bases). The germline V and J ends were trimmed by 4 bases and 12 bases, with 36 bases remaining between them. CDR1 MGHRA and CDR2 YSYEKL come from the germline V gene. The CDR3 extends over 19 amino acids. The DNA of the CDR3 is TGCGCCAGCAGCCCCGCTTGGGGGGGAATAGCCACTCTACTTAGGAAGCACACCTTC. Its protein product is CASSPAWGGIATLLRKHTF.

The V and J genes are TRBV5-6 and TRBJ2-2, with D possibly TRBD2 on 5 matching bases. Germline loops: CDR1 SGHDT, CDR2 YYEEEE. V lost 1 base and J lost 7, with 14 bases in between. The CDR3 extends over 15 amino acids. CDR3 bases: TGTGCCAGCAGCTTGTTGGCAGGAGAGGGCGGGGAGCTGTTTTTT. It codes for CASSLLAGEGGELFF.

The rearrangement uses TRBV6-5 and TRBJ2-1; 9 bases fit TRBD2. Germline lookup yields CDR1 MNHEY and CDR2 SVGAGI. The CDR3 spans 15 residues. Trimming at V came to 7 bases and at J to 10 bases, leaving 14 bases not matched to a gene. Here the CDR3 reads CASTPNFSGGGEQFF. The DNA for the CDR3 is TGTGCCAGCACTCCTAATTTTAGCGGGGGAGGAGAGCAGTTCTTC.

V usage is TRBV6-6 and J usage is TRBJ2-1, with D possibly matching TRBD1 (6 bases). CDR1 is MNHNY, CDR2 SVGAGI, per germline (reference sequence). The CDR3 is made up of 15 amino acids. With 0 bases removed from V and 16 bases from J, the gap between germline ends came to 22 bases. The CDR3 spells CASSYSNEFDRGSFF. CDR3 DNA: TGTGCCAGCAGTTACTCGAATGAGTTTGATAGGGGGAGTTTCTTC.

This chain uses TRBV7-9 with TRBJ1-2; no clear D. Looked up from germline, CDR1 is SEHNR and CDR2 is FQNEAQ (reference sequence). V lost 5 bases, J lost 2 bases, and 12 bases lay in between. The CDR3 has 14 residues. The CDR3 nucleotides are TGTGCCAGCAGCCCAGGCGCAGAAAACTATGGCTACACCTTC. Translating it yields CASSPGAENYGYTF.

In DNA form, the CDR3 reads TGTGCCAGCAGTTCCGGACAGACCTATGGCTACACCTTC. Its translation: CASSSGQTYGYTF. The rearrangement uses TRBV6-5 and TRBJ1-2; weak D call: TRBD1 (6 bases). V was shortened by 4 bases and J by 4 bases, with 10 bases between the two germline ends. The CDR3 spans 13 residues. CDR1 and CDR2 from the germline V gene are MNHEY and SVGAGI.

A few counts support this clone. J is TRBJ2-5 and V is TRBV7-7, with 14 positions matching TRBD2. CDR1 and CDR2 (germline): SSHAT, FNYEAQ (reference sequence). This CDR3 has 16 residues. V was pared by 4 bases and J by 4 bases, with 5 bases of the junction left unmatched. The CDR3 reads CASSSTSGGAGETQYF. In nucleotides, the CDR3 is TGTGCCAGCAGCTCGACTAGCGGGGGGGCCGGAGAGACCCAGTACTTC.

This clone was detected only once. The CDR3 DNA reads TGTGCCAGCAGTTACTGGGGGACAGGGGAAGGCTACACCTTC. Translated, it gives CASSYWGTGEGYTF. The chain employs TRBV6-5 and TRBJ1-2; 10 bases are a match to TRBD1. V dropped 1 base and J dropped 8; count of bases not matched to a gene: 4. The CDR3 runs to 14 residues. Germline lookup yields CDR1 MNHEY and CDR2 SVGAGI.

The chain is built from TRBV6-5 and TRBJ1-6; D is ambiguous. Trimming left V 2 bases short and J 6 bases short, with 8 bases between. The CDR3 is 14 residues long. Germline CDR1 is MNHEY and CDR2 is SVGAGI. This CDR3 reads CASSYGQLNSPLHF. The CDR3 nucleotides are TGTGCCAGCAGTTACGGGCAGCTTAATTCACCCCTCCACTTT.

This clone was seen more than once but under ten times. The chain has TRBV6-5 and TRBJ1-5; D is undetermined. This CDR3 is built from 14 residues. CDR1 MNHEY and CDR2 SVGAGI come from the germline V gene. Trimming pared 6 bases from V and 5 bases from J, leaving 14 bases between. This CDR3 reads CASRDAGYDQPQHF. CDR3 in DNA: TGTGCCAGCAGGGACGCGGGGTACGATCAGCCCCAGCATTTT.

The chain is built from TRBV2 and TRBJ1-1, with 9 bases matching TRBD1. CDR1 and CDR2 (germline): SNHLY, FYNNEI. This CDR3 contains 14 residues. J lost 3 bases, V lost 8 bases, and 7 bases had no gene match. CDR3 DNA: TGTGCCAGCGGATCACAGGGGGCTCACACTGAAGCTTTCTTT. This codes for CASGSQGAHTEAFF. Supplemented by reference TRBV2 and TRBJ1-1, the full variable domain reads EPEVTQTPSHQVTQMGQEVILRCVPISNHLYFYWYRQILGQKVEFLVSFYNNEISEKSEIFDDQFSVERPDGSNFTLKIRSTKLEDSAMYFCASGSQGAHTEAFFGQGTRLTVV.

The chain couples TRBV7-9 to TRBJ1-6; D uncertain. The V end was cut by 3 bases, the J end by 9 bases, with 3 bases between. The CDR3 is 11 residues long. Germline-derived CDR1 and CDR2 are SEHNR and FQNEAQ (reference sequence). The CDR3 bases are TGTGCCAGCAGCTTGAGTTCACCCCTCCACTTT. Encoded protein: CASSLSSPLHF.

The rearrangement uses TRBV25-1 and TRBJ2-7, with 13 nucleotides matching TRBD2. Trimming took 4 bases from V and 4 from J; bases not matched to a gene: 1. The CDR3 contains 14 residues. Looked up from germline, CDR1 is MGHDK and CDR2 is SYGVNS. The CDR3 sequence is CASSGTSGGYEQYF. The CDR3 coding sequence is TGTGCCAGCAGTGGGACTAGCGGGGGTTACGAGCAGTACTTC.